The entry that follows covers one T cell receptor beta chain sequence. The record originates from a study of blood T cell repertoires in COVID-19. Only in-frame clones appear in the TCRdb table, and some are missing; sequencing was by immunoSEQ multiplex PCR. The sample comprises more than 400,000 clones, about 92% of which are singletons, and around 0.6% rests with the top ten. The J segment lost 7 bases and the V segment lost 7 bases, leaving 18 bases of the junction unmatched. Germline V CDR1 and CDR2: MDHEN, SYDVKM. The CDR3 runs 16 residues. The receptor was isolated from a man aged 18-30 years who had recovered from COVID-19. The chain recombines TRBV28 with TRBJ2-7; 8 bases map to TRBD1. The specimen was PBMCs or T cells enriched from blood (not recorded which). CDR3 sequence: CASTTPGGQGLSEQYF. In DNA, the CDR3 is TGTGCCAGCACCACCCCTGGCGGACAGGGTCTTAGTGAGCAGTACTTC.